The 23 T cell receptor beta chains below come from one sample, sequenced in a study of T cells in Graves' hyperthyroidism and ophthalmopathy. What was amplified from RNA transcripts were TCR beta CDR3 regions. Carried out on the TCR CDR3, a first-round RT-PCR used the HTBI primer set. A single record per CDR3 protein comes from TCRdb applying MiXCR to the multiplex PCR reads. The sample lists a few hundred thousand distinct CDR3 sequences, 14% to 15% occurring once. Sequences were obtained from blood. The receptors here all came from a woman in her twenties or thirties with Graves' hyperthyroidism.

The chain links TRBV5-4 to TRBJ2-3; D possibly corresponds to TRBD1 (6 bases). The CDR3 sequence is 15 residues long. V was shortened by 3 bases and J by 0 bases, with 11 bases between the two germline ends. Germline V gene data show CDR1 as SGHNT and CDR2 as YYREEE (reference sequence). CDR3 bases: TGTGCCAGCAGCTATCAAGGGGGTAGCACAGATACGCAGTATTTT. It codes for CASSYQGGSTDTQYF. The whole variable domain, remainder taken from reference TRBV5-4 and TRBJ2-3, is ETGVTQSPTHLIKTRGQQVTLRCSSQSGHNTVSWYQQALGQGPQFIFQYYREEENGRGNFPPRFSGLQFPNYSSELNVNALELDDSALYLCASSYQGGSTDTQYFGPGTRLTVL.

Many counts were recorded for this clonotype. The CDR3 loop reads CASSYTGTLQETQYF. The CDR3 DNA follows: TGCGCCAGCAGCTACACCGGGACACTCCAAGAGACCCAGTACTTC. The rearrangement joins TRBV5-1 to TRBJ2-5, with D possibly matching TRBD1 (6 bases). Trimming took off 3 bases at V and 1 base at J, with 13 bases between the two ends. Germline CDR1 reads SGHRS; CDR2 reads YFSETQ. The CDR3 consists of 15 residues.

This clonotype was observed at least ten times. The CDR3 DNA reads as TGTGCCAGCAGCAGACAGGGGTCCCACGAGCAGTACTTC. Protein sequence: CASSRQGSHEQYF. The chain combines TRBV28 with TRBJ2-7; 8 positions agree with TRBD1. Germline V gene data show CDR1 as MDHEN and CDR2 as SYDVKM. The CDR3 sequence is 13 residues long. V gave up 6 bases and J gave up 5 bases; unmatched junction bases: 6.

The genes are TRBV7-8 and TRBJ2-7; TRBD2 matches 14 bases. There are 17 residues in the CDR3. The germline V gene has CDR1 SGHVS and CDR2 FQNEAQ. The V segment lost 4 bases and the J segment 5 bases; nucleotides outside the gene matches: 10. The CDR3 sequence is CASSSDSGTSGSNEQYF. In nucleotides, the CDR3 is TGTGCCAGCAGCTCAGACAGCGGGACTAGCGGGAGTAACGAGCAGTACTTC.

In this sample, this clonotype turned up many times. CDR3 sequence reads: CASSPGTQARDTQYF. In DNA form, the CDR3 reads TGTGCCAGCTCCCCCGGGACTCAAGCGCGGGATACGCAGTATTTT. The chain couples TRBV18 to TRBJ2-3; possibly TRBD2 for D (6 bases). V lost 6 bases and J 6 bases, leaving 19 bases between the germline ends. Per germline, CDR1 KGHSH and CDR2 LQKENI. The CDR3 is 15 residues long. Variable domain in full (rest from reference TRBV18 and TRBJ2-3): NAGVMQNPRHLVRRRGQEARLRCSPMKGHSHVYWYRQLPEEGLKFMVYLQKENIIDESGMPKERFSAEFPKEGPSILRIQQVVRGDSAAYFCASSPGTQARDTQYFGPGTRLTVL.

There are many counts of this clonotype. CDR3 loop: CASSLLRGASTDTQYF. The CDR3 DNA follows: TGTGCCAGCAGCTTGCTAAGGGGGGCTAGCACAGATACGCAGTATTTT. The chain is built from TRBV7-8 and TRBJ2-3; D tentatively reads TRBD1 or TRBD2 (6 bases each). Germline lookup yields CDR1 SGHVS and CDR2 FQNEAQ. This CDR3 region has 16 residues. The V end was cut by 3 bases, the J end by 0 bases, with 13 bases between.

A word on this clonotype: This may be a read error: a much more frequent sequence differs by one nucleotide. This is likely a read error, given that the CDR3 carries no conserved phenylalanine or tryptophan at its end. V gene TRBV20-1 combines with J gene TRBJ2-1; 15 nucleotides align to TRBD2. The CDR3 totals 16 residues. Germline trimming cut 8 bases from V and 0 bases from J; bases unmatched to any gene: 5. Germline CDR1 is DFQATT and CDR2 is SNEGSKA (reference sequence). The CDR3 nucleotides read TGCAGTCCCGGGACTAGCGGGGGGCGCTCCTACAATGAGCAGTTCCTC. Residues: CSPGTSGGRSYNEQFL.

The genes are TRBV28 and TRBJ2-3; 11 bases fit TRBD2. CDR1 MDHEN and CDR2 SYDVKM come from the germline V gene. The junction had 9 bases not matched to a gene; V was cut back by 5 bases and J by 5 bases. The length of the CDR3 is 16 residues. Written as DNA, the CDR3 is TGTGCCAGCAGTGGAGAACTAGCGGGAGCGGGAGATACGCAGTATTTT. As protein: CASSGELAGAGDTQYF.

The rearrangement uses TRBV10-1 and TRBJ2-3; D assignment may be TRBD1 or TRBD2 (5 bases each). The V gene lost 6 bases and the J gene lost 9 bases, with 22 bases spanning the gap. CDR3 length: 15 residues. Germline values: CDR1 WNHNN, CDR2 SYGVQD (reference sequence). CDR3 DNA sequence: TGCGCCAGCAGCACCGGGACCCTCCTTGAAGGGACGCAGTATTTT. It encodes CASSTGTLLEGTQYF.

This sequence joins TRBV6-1 and TRBJ1-6; perhaps TRBD1 as D (5 bases). Trimming removed 4 bases at V and 8 bases at J, with 12 bases between. This CDR3 has 14 residues. CDR1 MNHNS and CDR2 SASEGT come from the germline V gene. CDR3 amino acids: CASSVGLGDSPLHF. CDR3 DNA sequence: TGTGCCAGCAGTGTAGGCCTGGGGGATTCACCCCTCCACTTT.

The sample holds a few counts of this clonotype. Possible read error: a much larger clone is one base away. The chain joins TRBV28 to TRBJ1-5; D not certain. Trimming took 3 bases from V and 2 from J, leaving 8 bases between them. CDR1 is MDHEN, CDR2 SYDVKM, per germline. The CDR3 has 14 residues. Written as DNA, the CDR3 is TGTGCCAGCAGTTTTCAAAATGGCAATCAGCCCCAGCATTTT. Translation: CASSFQNGNQPQHF.

This clonotype was observed many times. The chain couples TRBV7-6 to TRBJ2-1, with D hard to call. Germline V gene data show CDR1 as SGHVS and CDR2 as FNYEAQ. The V end was cut by 1 base, the J end by 3 bases, with 10 bases between. This CDR3 is built from 15 residues. CDR3 DNA sequence: TGTGCCAGCAGCTTAGATCAGCAGTACTACAATGAGCAGTTCTTC. This gives the protein CASSLDQQYYNEQFF.

This chain links TRBV20-1 with TRBJ2-7; 10 bases are shared with TRBD2. Germline loops: CDR1 DFQATT, CDR2 SNEGSKA (reference sequence). The CDR3 covers 13 residues. V lost 7 bases to trimming and J lost 5 bases; unmatched junction nucleotides: 8. Here the CDR3 DNA reads TGCAGTGTCCAAGCGGGAGGGACCCACGAGCAGTACTTC. Its protein is CSVQAGGTHEQYF.

The chain joins TRBV7-6 to TRBJ1-5; D not resolved. The V end lost 2 bases, the J end lost 0 bases, and 11 bases lay between the germline ends. This CDR3 region has 16 residues. Germline lookup yields CDR1 SGHVS and CDR2 FNYEAQ. Here the CDR3 reads CASSLYLGNSNQPQHF. The CDR3 DNA reads as TGTGCCAGCAGCTTATACTTGGGGAATAGCAATCAGCCCCAGCATTTT.

This clonotype was counted a few times. The chain carries TRBV27 and TRBJ2-5; D is undetermined. Germline CDR1 and CDR2: MNHEY and SMNVEV (reference sequence). This CDR3 has 12 amino acids. With 5 bases removed from V and 1 base from J, the gap between germline ends came to 5 bases. The CDR3 loop is CASSNTQETQYF. The CDR3 nucleotides are TGTGCCAGCAGTAACACCCAAGAGACCCAGTACTTC.

This clonotype came up many times. The J gene is TRBJ2-3, the V gene TRBV18; D is ambiguous. The V gene's germline CDR1 is KGHSH and CDR2 LQKENI. The CDR3 spans 14 residues. V lost 3 bases and J 1 base, leaving 8 bases between the germline ends. CDR3 sequence reads: CASSPAGGTDTQYF. The CDR3 bases are TGTGCCAGCTCACCGGCAGGAGGCACAGATACGCAGTATTTT. The entire variable domain, with the rest obtained from reference TRBV18 and TRBJ2-3, is as follows: NAGVMQNPRHLVRRRGQEARLRCSPMKGHSHVYWYRQLPEEGLKFMVYLQKENIIDESGMPKERFSAEFPKEGPSILRIQQVVRGDSAAYFCASSPAGGTDTQYFGPGTRLTVL.

The V and J genes are TRBV27 and TRBJ1-5; D gene uncertain. The CDR3 contains 16 residues. Germline values: CDR1 MNHEY, CDR2 SMNVEV (reference sequence). V lost 5 bases and J lost 3, with 17 bases in between. CDR3 in DNA: TGTGCCAGCAGTGGTACGGGATTCCCATCCAATCAGCCCCAGCATTTT. Encoded protein: CASSGTGFPSNQPQHF.

This clonotype was recorded many times. V usage is TRBV6-1 and J usage is TRBJ2-7; 7 bases map to TRBD1. V lost 8 bases, J lost 4 bases, and 8 bases stayed unmatched. CDR3 length equals 13 residues. Germline V gene sequence: CDR1 MNHNS, CDR2 SASEGT. The CDR3 DNA sequence: TGTGCCAGCGGCTCCGGGACAGCTTACGAGCAGTACTTC. Residues: CASGSGTAYEQYF.

This chain links TRBV3-1 with TRBJ2-3; D is possibly TRBD1 (5 bases). Gene TRBJ1-5 matches the end of the DNA better, so the J call may be wrong. CDR1 is LGHDT and CDR2 is YNNKEL in the germline V gene (reference sequence). The CDR3 runs 17 residues. DNA for the CDR3: TGTGCCAGCAGCCTCGGAATCCGGGAGGGGAGCACAGATACGCAGCATTTT. Amino acids: CASSLGIREGSTDTQHF.

The chain's CDR3 is CASSYSGQGAGNTIYF. The CDR3 DNA follows: TGTGCCAGCAGTTACTCCGGCCAGGGGGCTGGAAACACCATATATTTT. The chain joins TRBV6-6 to TRBJ1-3, with 7 bases fitting TRBD1. Germline V gene data show CDR1 as MNHNY and CDR2 as SVGAGI (reference sequence). The CDR3 spans 16 residues. The trim removed 0 bases at V and 2 bases at J, leaving 4 bases unmatched.

This clonotype appeared many times. The V call is TRBV9, the J call TRBJ2-7; the D gene is possibly TRBD2 (5 bases). V dropped 3 bases and J dropped 2 bases, with 18 bases sitting between them. The CDR3 consists of 16 residues. Germline V gene lookup returns CDR1 SGDLS and CDR2 YYNGEE. CDR3 residues: CASSGPGLHTTYEQYF. Here the CDR3 DNA reads TGTGCCAGCAGCGGCCCCGGACTCCATACAACCTACGAGCAGTACTTC. Based on the CDR3 plus reference TRBV9 and TRBJ2-7, the full variable domain is DSGVTQTPKHLITATGQRVTLRCSPRSGDLSVYWYQQSLDQGLQFLIQYYNGEERAKGNILERFSAQQFPDLHSELNLSSLELGDSALYFCASSGPGLHTTYEQYFGPGTRLTVT.

About this clonotype itself: At one of its ends the junction is not consistent with the germline gene, which may arise from a read error. This chain joins TRBV11-2 and TRBJ2-1; 11 nucleotides line up with TRBD2. The CDR3 contains 11 residues. Per germline, CDR1 SGHAT and CDR2 FQNNGV. Here the CDR3 DNA reads TGTGCCAGCAGCCCGGGGACTAGCGGAATCTTC. Encoded protein: CASSPGTSGIF.

The chain joins TRBV6-2 or TRBV6-3 to TRBJ2-3, with 7 bases fitting TRBD2. The CDR3 is made up of 15 amino acids. The V segment lost 2 bases and the J segment 0 bases; nucleotides outside the gene matches: 2. Germline lookup yields CDR1 MNHEY and CDR2 SVGEGT. The DNA of the CDR3 is TGTGCCAGCAGTTACATGCGGGAGAGCACAGATACGCAGTATTTT. It specifies CASSYMRESTDTQYF.